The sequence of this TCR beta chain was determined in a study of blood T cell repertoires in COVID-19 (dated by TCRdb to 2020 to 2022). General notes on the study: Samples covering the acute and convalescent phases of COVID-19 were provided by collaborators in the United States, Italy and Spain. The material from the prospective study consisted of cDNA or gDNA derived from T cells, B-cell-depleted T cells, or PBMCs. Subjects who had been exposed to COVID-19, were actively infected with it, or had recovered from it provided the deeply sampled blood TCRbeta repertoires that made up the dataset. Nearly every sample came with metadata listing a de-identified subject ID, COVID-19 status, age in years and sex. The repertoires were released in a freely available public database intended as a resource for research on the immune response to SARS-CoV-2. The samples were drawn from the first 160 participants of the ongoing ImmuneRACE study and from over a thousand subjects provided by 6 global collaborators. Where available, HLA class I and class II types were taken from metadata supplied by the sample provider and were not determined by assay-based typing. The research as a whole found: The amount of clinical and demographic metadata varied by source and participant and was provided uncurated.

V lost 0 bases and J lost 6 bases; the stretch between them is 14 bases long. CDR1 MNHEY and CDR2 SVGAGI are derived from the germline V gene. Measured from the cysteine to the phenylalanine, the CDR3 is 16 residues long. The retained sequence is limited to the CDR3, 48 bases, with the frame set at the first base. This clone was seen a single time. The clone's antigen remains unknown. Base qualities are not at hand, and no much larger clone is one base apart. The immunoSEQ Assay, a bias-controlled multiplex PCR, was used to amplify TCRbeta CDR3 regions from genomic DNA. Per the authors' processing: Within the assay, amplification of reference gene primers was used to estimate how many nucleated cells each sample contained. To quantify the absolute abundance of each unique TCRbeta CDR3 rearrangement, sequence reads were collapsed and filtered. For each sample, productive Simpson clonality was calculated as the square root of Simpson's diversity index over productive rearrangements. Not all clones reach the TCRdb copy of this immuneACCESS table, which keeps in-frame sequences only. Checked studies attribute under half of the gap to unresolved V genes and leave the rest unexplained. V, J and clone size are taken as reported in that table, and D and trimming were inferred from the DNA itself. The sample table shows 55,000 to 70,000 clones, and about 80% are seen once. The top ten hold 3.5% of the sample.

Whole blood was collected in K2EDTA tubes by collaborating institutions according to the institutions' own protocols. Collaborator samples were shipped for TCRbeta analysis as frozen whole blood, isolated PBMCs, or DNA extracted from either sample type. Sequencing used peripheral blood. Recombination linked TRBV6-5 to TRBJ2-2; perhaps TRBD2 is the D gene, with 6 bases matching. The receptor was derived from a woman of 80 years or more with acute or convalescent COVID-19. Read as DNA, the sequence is TGTGCCAGCAGTTACTCGAAGGGACCGGGGGCCGGGGAGCTGTTTTTT. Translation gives CASSYSKGPGAGELFF.